This paragraph reports one TCR beta chain. Its specificity is unknown. The CDR3 length is 13 residues. The germline gives CDR1 SGHRS, CDR2 YFSETQ. V was cut by 2 bases and J by 4 bases, with 9 bases left in between. The data were obtained in a study of T cell responses to AZD1222 COVID-19 vaccine. Points from the study as a whole: The donor cohort was predominantly white British with a female majority, and clonal diversity may have been underestimated. Repertoire sampling was restricted to post-peak T cell response timepoints. The study found Spike-specific TCR breadth and depth rose after two AZD1222 doses.

Data came from immunoSEQ multiplex PCR; TCRdb stores just in-frame clones and leaves some out. The table shows fewer than 130,000 clones, with roughly 92% occurring only once. The source material was peripheral blood, sampled 28 days after the second AZD1222 dose. V is TRBV5-1 and J is TRBJ1-2, with a weak D call TRBD1 (5 bases). The clonotype comes from an adult who received the AZD1222 COVID-19 vaccine. CDR3 sequence reads: CASSFREGYGYTF. CDR3 nucleotides: TGCGCCAGCAGCTTCAGGGAGGGCTATGGCTACACCTTC. The entire variable domain, with the rest obtained from reference TRBV5-1 and TRBJ1-2, is as follows: KAGVTQTPRYLIKTRGQQVTLSCSPISGHRSVSWYQQTPGQGLQFLFEYFSETQRNKGNFPGRFSGRQFSNSRSEMNVSTLELGDSALYLCASSFREGYGYTFGSGTRLTVV.